The next 7 T cell receptor beta chains were all read from a single sample in a study of T cells in Graves' hyperthyroidism and ophthalmopathy. Amplified regions were TCR beta CDR3 sequences from RNA transcripts. Researchers ran a first-round RT-PCR on the TCR CDR3 using the HTBI primer set. TCRdb recomputed calls from the multiplex PCR reads with MiXCR, one row per CDR3 protein. This table holds about 130,000 distinct CDR3 sequences, roughly a fifth found once. The sample was blood. All receptors derive from a woman in her 50s with Graves' hyperthyroidism that later progressed to Graves' ophthalmopathy.

This clonotype was seen ten or more times. The CDR3, as DNA: TGTGCCAGCAGCTTAGTAGCGGGAGCTTCAGATACGCAGTATTTT. Translated: CASSLVAGASDTQYF. The V gene is TRBV7-2, the J gene TRBJ2-3; 9 nucleotides line up with TRBD2. The germline V gene has CDR1 SGHTA and CDR2 FQGNSA. The CDR3 has 15 residues. V lost 1 base to trimming and J lost 4 bases; unmatched junction nucleotides: 3.

This clonotype was seen at least ten times. The genes are TRBV3-1 and TRBJ2-7; D ambiguous. Germline CDR1 reads LGHDT; CDR2 reads YNNKEL (reference sequence). Deletions cut 3 bases from V and 3 bases from J, with 6 bases between. CDR3 length: 12 residues. CDR3 residues: CASSQSGYEQYF. CDR3 coding DNA: TGTGCCAGCAGCCAGTCGGGCTACGAGCAGTACTTC.

This sequence joins TRBV28 and TRBJ1-2; D not certain. CDR1 and CDR2 (germline): MDHEN, SYDVKM. This CDR3 contains 20 residues. The V end was cut by 1 base, the J end by 0 bases, with 24 bases between. CDR3 coding DNA: TGTGCCAGCAGTTTATTGGTACCTGGCGGGAAAGGCCCAGCTAACTATGGCTACACCTTC. Translation: CASSLLVPGGKGPANYGYTF.

This clonotype was recorded many times. The junction shows a germline mismatch at one end, possibly a read error. The chain has TRBV20-1 and TRBJ1-5; 11 bases match TRBD1. This CDR3 spans 17 amino acids. Looked up from germline, CDR1 is DFQATT and CDR2 is SNEGSKA (reference sequence). The CDR3 DNA follows: TGCAGTGCTAGAGGTGGACAGGGGGCGATTCGCAATCAGCCCCGGCATTTT. Protein: CSARGGQGAIRNQPRHF.

There are a few counts of this clonotype. The V gene is TRBV2, the J gene TRBJ1-1; TRBD1 matches 7 bases. The CDR3 has 13 residues. Germline V gene data show CDR1 as SNHLY and CDR2 as FYNNEI. The ends lost 7 bases at V and 0 bases at J; junction bases unmatched: 2. CDR3 amino acids: CASTDRMNTEAFF. DNA for the CDR3: TGTGCCAGCACGGACAGGATGAACACTGAAGCTTTCTTT.

This clonotype has at least ten counts. The chain links TRBV30 to TRBJ1-4; 7 bases align to TRBD1. The trim removed 3 bases at V and 4 bases at J, leaving 8 bases unmatched. CDR1 and CDR2 from the germline V gene are GTSNPN and SVGIG (reference sequence). The CDR3 contains 15 residues. CDR3 loop: CAWSRDSRFNEKLFF. The CDR3 DNA reads as TGTGCCTGGAGCCGGGACAGCAGGTTTAATGAAAAACTGTTTTTT.

This clonotype was detected ten times or more. The chain has TRBV7-9 and TRBJ2-2, with 10 bases lining up with TRBD2. J gave up 0 bases and V 5 bases, and 9 bases lay outside the gene matches. The CDR3 is made up of 18 amino acids. CDR1 SEHNR and CDR2 FQNEAQ come from the germline V gene (reference sequence). CDR3 residues: CASSPTLSGGPNTGELFF. In DNA, the CDR3 is TGTGCCAGCAGCCCAACCCTTAGCGGGGGGCCGAACACCGGGGAGCTGTTTTTT.